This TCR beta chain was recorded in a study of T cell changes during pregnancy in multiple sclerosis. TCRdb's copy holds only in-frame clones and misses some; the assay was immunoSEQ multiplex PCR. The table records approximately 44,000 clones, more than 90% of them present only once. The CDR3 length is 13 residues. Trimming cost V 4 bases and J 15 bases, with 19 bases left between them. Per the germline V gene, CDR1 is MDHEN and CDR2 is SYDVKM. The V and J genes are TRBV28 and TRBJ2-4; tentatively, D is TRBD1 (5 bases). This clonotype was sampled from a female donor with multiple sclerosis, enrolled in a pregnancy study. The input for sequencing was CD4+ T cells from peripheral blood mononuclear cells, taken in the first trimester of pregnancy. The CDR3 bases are TGTGCCAGCAGTTCGTCTTTGACAGCCTTGGGGTACTTC. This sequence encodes CASSSSLTALGYF.